This TCR beta chain was recovered during a study of identical twins. Each CDR3 protein gets one entry after TCRdb re-called the 5' RACE reads with MiXCR. The table records approximately 240,000 distinct CDR3 sequences, about 14% of them present only once. Germline loops: CDR1 MNHNS, CDR2 SASEGT. The CDR3 extends over 12 amino acids. The V gene lost 11 bases and the J gene lost 5 bases, with 15 bases spanning the gap. The receptor comes from a woman aged 18 to 35 in good health. This chain links TRBV6-1 with TRBJ1-1, with D unclear. Sequencing was done on a sample of memory (CD45RO+) T cells sorted from blood. Here the CDR3 reads CACGLVGTEAFF. The CDR3 DNA sequence: TGTGCCTGCGGATTAGTGGGGACTGAAGCTTTCTTT.